This TCR beta chain was retrieved from a study of response to subunit inactivated influenza vaccine. The study's findings and limits: It was the authors' suggestion that each seasonal influenza vaccination recruits few new T cells.

MiXCR, run by TCRdb on the RT-PCR reads, gives a single entry per CDR3 protein. The sample has some 800,000 distinct CDR3 sequences, 21% seen once. Per germline, CDR1 SEHNR and CDR2 FQNEAQ (reference sequence). After removal of 0 bases from V and 5 bases from J, the junction contained 8 bases not matched to a gene. This CDR3 spans 17 amino acids. This clonotype occurred a few times. The antigen remains undetermined. Sequences were derived from PBMCs from blood, sampled about 5 days after vaccination. This receptor was taken from a man aged 45 to 65 who received an inactivated influenza vaccine. The chain links TRBV7-9 to TRBJ2-1; 9 bases are a match to TRBD1. The CDR3 bases are TGTGCCAGCAGCTTAGCCTATGGGGGACAGGGCAACAATGAGCAGTTCTTC. It specifies CASSLAYGGQGNNEQFF.